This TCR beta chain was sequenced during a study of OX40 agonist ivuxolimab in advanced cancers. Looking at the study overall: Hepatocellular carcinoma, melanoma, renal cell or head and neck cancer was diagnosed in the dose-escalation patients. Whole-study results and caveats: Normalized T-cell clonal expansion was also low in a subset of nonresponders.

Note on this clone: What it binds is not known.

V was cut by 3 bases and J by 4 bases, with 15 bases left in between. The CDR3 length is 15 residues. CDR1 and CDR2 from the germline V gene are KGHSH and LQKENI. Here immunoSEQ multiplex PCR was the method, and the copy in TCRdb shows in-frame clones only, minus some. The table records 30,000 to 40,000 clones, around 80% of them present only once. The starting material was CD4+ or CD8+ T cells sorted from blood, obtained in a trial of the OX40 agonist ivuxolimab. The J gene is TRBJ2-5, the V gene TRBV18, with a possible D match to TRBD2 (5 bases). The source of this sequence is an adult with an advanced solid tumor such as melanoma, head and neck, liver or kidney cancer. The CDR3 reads CASSPDRGVGETQYF. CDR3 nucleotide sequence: TGTGCCAGCTCACCGGATCGGGGAGTCGGAGAGACCCAGTACTTC.